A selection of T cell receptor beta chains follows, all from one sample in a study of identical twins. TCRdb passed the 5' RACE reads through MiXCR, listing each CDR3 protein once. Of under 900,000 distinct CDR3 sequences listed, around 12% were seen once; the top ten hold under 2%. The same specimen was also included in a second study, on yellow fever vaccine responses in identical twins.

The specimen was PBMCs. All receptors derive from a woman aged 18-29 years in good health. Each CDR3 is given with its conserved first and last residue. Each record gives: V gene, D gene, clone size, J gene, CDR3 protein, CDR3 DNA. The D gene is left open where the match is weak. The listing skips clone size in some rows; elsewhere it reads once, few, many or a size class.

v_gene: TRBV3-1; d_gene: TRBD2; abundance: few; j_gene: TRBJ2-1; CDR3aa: CASSQFSRGGDEQFF; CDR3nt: TGTGCCAGCAGCCAGTTTTCCCGGGGGGGGGATGAGCAGTTCTTC
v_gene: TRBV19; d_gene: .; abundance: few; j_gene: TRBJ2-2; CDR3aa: CASRPTGKAGELFF; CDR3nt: TGTGCCAGTAGGCCTACAGGGAAAGCCGGGGAGCTGTTTTTT
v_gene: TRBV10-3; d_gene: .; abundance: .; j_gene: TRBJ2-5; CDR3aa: CAISERGKLQETQYF; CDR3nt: TGTGCCATCAGTGAGCGGGGGAAGCTTCAAGAGACCCAGTACTTC
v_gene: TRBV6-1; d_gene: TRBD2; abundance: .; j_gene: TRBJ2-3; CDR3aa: CASSSVREGEDTQYF; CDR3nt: TGTGCCAGCAGCTCCGTCCGGGAGGGCGAAGATACGCAGTATTTT
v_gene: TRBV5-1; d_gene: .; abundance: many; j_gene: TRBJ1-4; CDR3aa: CASSERQADEKLFF; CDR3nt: TGCGCCAGCAGCGAGAGACAGGCCGATGAAAAACTGTTTTTT
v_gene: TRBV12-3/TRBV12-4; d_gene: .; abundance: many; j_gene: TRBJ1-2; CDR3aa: CASSPGTPYGYTF; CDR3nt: TGTGCCAGCAGTCCCGGGACTCCCTATGGCTACACCTTC
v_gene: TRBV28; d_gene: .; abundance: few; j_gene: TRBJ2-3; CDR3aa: CASSLSTVLTSTDTQYF; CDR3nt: TGTGCCAGCAGTCTCTCGACAGTTCTAACTAGCACAGATACGCAGTATTTT
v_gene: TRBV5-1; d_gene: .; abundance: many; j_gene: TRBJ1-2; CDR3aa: CASSEDADYGYTF; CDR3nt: TGCGCCAGCAGCGAGGACGCAGATTATGGCTACACCTTC
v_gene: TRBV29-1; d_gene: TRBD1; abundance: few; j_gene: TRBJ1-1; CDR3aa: CSVAGQGADTEAFF; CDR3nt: TGCAGCGTTGCGGGACAGGGGGCGGACACTGAAGCTTTCTTT
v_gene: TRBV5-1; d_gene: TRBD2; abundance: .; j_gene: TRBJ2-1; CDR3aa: CASSSRGLAGADLYNEQFF; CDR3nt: TGCGCCAGCAGTTCAAGGGGGCTAGCGGGGGCCGACCTCTACAATGAGCAGTTCTTC
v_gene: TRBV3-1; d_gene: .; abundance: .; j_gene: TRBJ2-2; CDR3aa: CASSQSRPGELFF; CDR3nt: TGTGCCAGCAGCCAATCGCGTCCCGGGGAGCTGTTTTTT
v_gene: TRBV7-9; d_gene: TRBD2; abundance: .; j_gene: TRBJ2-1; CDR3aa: CASSSGLAAIYNEQFF; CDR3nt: TGTGCCAGCAGCTCAGGACTAGCGGCAATATACAATGAGCAGTTCTTC
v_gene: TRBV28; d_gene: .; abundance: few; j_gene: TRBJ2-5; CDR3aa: CASSPNRRETQYF; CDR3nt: TGTGCCAGCAGCCCCAATAGGAGGGAGACCCAGTACTTC
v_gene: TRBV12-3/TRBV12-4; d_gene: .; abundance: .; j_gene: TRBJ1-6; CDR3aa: CASSPRRESPLHF; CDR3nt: TGTGCCAGCAGTCCCAGGAGGGAGTCACCCCTCCACTTT
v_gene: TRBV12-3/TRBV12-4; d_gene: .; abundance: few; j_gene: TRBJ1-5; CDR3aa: CAAGRHWGPQHF; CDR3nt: TGTGCAGCTGGCAGGCATTGGGGGCCCCAGCATTTT
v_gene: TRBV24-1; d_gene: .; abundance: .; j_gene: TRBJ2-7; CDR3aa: CATSPRGGGEQYF; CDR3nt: TGTGCCACCAGCCCAAGGGGGGGCGGCGAGCAGTACTTC
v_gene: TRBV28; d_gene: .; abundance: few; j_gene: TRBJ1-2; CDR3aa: CASSPWSDPYYGYTF; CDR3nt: TGTGCCAGCAGTCCATGGAGCGACCCTTACTATGGCTACACCTTC
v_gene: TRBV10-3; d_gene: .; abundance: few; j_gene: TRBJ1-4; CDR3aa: CAISTTSPQGNEKLFF; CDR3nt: TGTGCCATCAGCACTACGTCCCCTCAGGGGAATGAAAAACTGTTTTTT
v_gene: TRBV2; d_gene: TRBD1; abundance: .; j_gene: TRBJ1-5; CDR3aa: CASRQTGVGQPQHF; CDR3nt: TGTGCCAGCAGGCAGACAGGGGTGGGACAGCCCCAGCATTTT
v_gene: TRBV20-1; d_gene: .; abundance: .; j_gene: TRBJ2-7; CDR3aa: CSARDAGNIYEQYF; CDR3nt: TGCAGTGCTAGAGATGCCGGGAATATCTACGAGCAGTACTTC
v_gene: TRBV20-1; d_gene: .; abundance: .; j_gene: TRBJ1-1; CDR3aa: CSAPGVAEAFF; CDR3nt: TGCAGTGCTCCCGGGGTGGCTGAAGCTTTCTTT
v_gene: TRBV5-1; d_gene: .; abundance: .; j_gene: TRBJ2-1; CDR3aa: CASSLGDWAYNEQFF; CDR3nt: TGCGCCAGCAGCTTGGGGGACTGGGCCTACAATGAGCAGTTCTTC
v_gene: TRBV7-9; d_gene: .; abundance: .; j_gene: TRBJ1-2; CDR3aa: CASSSEVRYYGYTF; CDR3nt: TGTGCCAGCAGCTCAGAGGTCAGATACTATGGCTACACCTTC
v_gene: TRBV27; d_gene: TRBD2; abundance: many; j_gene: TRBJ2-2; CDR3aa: CASNGLAGSGELFF; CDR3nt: TGTGCCAGCAACGGGCTAGCGGGCTCCGGGGAGCTGTTTTTT
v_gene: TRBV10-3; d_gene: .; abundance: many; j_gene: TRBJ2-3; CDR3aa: CAISEPSGTFDTQYF; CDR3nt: TGTGCCATCAGTGAGCCCTCTGGGACTTTCGATACGCAGTATTTT
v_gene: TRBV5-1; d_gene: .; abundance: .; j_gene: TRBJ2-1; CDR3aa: CASSLVRTTVNEQFF; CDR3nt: TGCGCCAGCAGCTTGGTCCGGACTACCGTGAATGAGCAGTTCTTC